The clone carrying this T cell receptor beta chain came up a few times. Its antigen is not identified. For the second PCR, which ran for roughly 7 to 11 cycles, a sample-barcoded 5' primer and a J-beta primer mix were used. One entry per CDR3 protein results from TCRdb running MiXCR on the 5' RACE reads. The table includes some 320,000 distinct CDR3 sequences, 27% detected once. This sample is part of a study of blood T cells in healthy people across ages. Overall study results and limits: More naive CD4+ cells and higher diversity marked long-lived donors relative to aged donors. With unsorted PBMCs, a conclusive comparison of naive versus antigen-experienced cells was not possible.

The V end was cut by 0 bases, the J end by 2 bases, with 12 bases between. Germline assignment: CDR1 DFQATT and CDR2 SNEGSKA (reference sequence). This CDR3 spans 15 amino acids. The chain recombines TRBV20-1 with TRBJ2-3; unclear D gene. Material: blood. This TCR was sampled from a woman in her sixties or seventies in good health. CDR3 loop: CSARDRVGNTDTQYF. DNA for the CDR3: TGCAGTGCTAGAGATCGGGTCGGAAACACAGATACGCAGTATTTT.